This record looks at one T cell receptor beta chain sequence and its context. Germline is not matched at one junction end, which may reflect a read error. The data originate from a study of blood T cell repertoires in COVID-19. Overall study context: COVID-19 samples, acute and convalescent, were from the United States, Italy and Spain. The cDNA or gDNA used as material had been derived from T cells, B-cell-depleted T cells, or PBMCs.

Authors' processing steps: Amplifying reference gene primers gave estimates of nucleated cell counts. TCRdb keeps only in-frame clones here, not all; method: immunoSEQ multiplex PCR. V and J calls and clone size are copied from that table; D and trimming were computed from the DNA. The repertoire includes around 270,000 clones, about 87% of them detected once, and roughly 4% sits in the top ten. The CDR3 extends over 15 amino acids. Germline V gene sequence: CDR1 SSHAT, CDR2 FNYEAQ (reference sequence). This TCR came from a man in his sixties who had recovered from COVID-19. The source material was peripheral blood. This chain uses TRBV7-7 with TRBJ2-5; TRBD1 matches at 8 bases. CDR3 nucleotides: TGTGCTAGCAGCCAACAGGGGGTCGGTGGAGAGACCCAGTACTTC. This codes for CASSQQGVGGETQYF.